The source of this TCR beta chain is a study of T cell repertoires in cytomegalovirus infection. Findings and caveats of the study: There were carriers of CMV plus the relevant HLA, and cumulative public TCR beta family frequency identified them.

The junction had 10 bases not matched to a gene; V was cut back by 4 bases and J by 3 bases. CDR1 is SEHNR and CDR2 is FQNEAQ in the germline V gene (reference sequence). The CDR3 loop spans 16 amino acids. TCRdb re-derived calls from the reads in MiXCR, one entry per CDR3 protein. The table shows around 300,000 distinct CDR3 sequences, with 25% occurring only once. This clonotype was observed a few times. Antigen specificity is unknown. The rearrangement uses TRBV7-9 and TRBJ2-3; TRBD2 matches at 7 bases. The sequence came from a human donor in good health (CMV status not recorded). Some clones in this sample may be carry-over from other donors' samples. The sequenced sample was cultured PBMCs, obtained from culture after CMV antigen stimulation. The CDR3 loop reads CASSSYRGEGTDTQYF. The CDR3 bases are TGTGCCAGCAGCTCTTATCGCGGGGAGGGGACAGATACGCAGTATTTT.